A single sample gave rise to the 4 T cell receptor beta chains below, sequenced in a study of T cells in Graves' hyperthyroidism and ophthalmopathy. Researchers amplified the TCR beta CDR3 regions from RNA transcripts. First-round RT-PCR of the TCR CDR3 relied on the HTBI primer set. TCRdb called the multiplex PCR reads again in MiXCR, with one record for every CDR3 protein. Here the sample spans over 400,000 distinct CDR3 sequences, about 15% being singletons. The sequencing input was blood. The receptors originated from a man aged 18 to 29 with Graves' ophthalmopathy.

Many counts were recorded for this clonotype. The rearrangement uses TRBV11-2 and TRBJ2-7; D gene unclear. Germline V CDR1 and CDR2: SGHAT, FQNNGV. CDR3 length: 12 residues. V was trimmed by 1 base and J by 3 bases, leaving 4 bases between them. Written as DNA, the CDR3 is TGTGCCAGCAGCTTAGTCGACTACGAGCAGTACTTC. Its translation is CASSLVDYEQYF. Using reference TRBV11-2 and TRBJ2-7 for the parts outside the CDR3, the full variable domain is EAGVAQSPRYKIIEKRQSVAFWCNPISGHATLYWYQQILGQGPKLLIQFQNNGVVDDSQLPKDRFSAERLKGVDSTLKIQPAKLEDSAVYLCASSLVDYEQYFGPGTRLTVT.

This clonotype was detected only a few times. J is TRBJ1-3 and V is TRBV5-8, with 7 nucleotides matching TRBD1. V shed 4 bases, J shed 4 bases, and the junction held 8 bases outside the gene matches. In germline, CDR1 is SGHTS, CDR2 YDEGEE. This CDR3 has 15 residues. The CDR3 DNA sequence: TGTGCCAGCAGCGCCGACAGGGCAGGCGGAAACACCATATATTTT. Encoded protein: CASSADRAGGNTIYF.

This clonotype has ten or more counts. The rearrangement links TRBV3-1 to TRBJ2-7, with D possibly being TRBD1 or TRBD2 (5 bases each). Between the trimmed V and J ends, which lost 0 bases and 6 bases, there was a span of 12 bases. CDR3 length equals 14 residues. CDR1 and CDR2 from the germline V gene are LGHDT and YNNKEL (reference sequence). DNA of the CDR3: TGTGCCAGCAGCCAAGATCTTGTGGGACGCGAGCAGTACTTC. Translation gives CASSQDLVGREQYF.

Many counts were recorded for this clonotype. The rearrangement uses TRBV30 and TRBJ1-5; unclear D gene. The CDR3 loop spans 15 amino acids. Germline V gene sequence: CDR1 GTSNPN, CDR2 SVGIG (reference sequence). V was trimmed by 0 bases and J by 2 bases, leaving 11 bases between them. CDR3 coding DNA: TGTGCCTGGAGTGTGGGCGGGTGGGGCAATCAGCCCCAGCATTTT. It is translated as CAWSVGGWGNQPQHF.